These 24 T cell receptor beta chains originate from one sample sequenced in a study of cytomegalovirus exposure and HLA in healthy donors. Amplification used 60 Vbeta primers and 13 Jbeta primers. Assay: immunoSEQ multiplex PCR; the TCRdb copy retains only in-frame clones and omits some. Its table lists 150,000 to 200,000 clones. The sample was PBMCs. Receptors originate from a woman between 18 and 30 years old in good health and CMV-seropositive.

The chain is built from TRBV4-1 and TRBJ2-7, with 12 positions matching TRBD2. The CDR3 runs 16 residues. After removal of 3 bases from V and 2 bases from J, the junction contained 5 bases not matched to a gene. Germline lookup yields CDR1 MGHRA and CDR2 YSYEKL. The CDR3 DNA reads TGCGCCAGCAGCCAGTACCGACTAGCGGGGGCCTACGAGCAGTACTTC. Translation gives CASSQYRLAGAYEQYF.

This rearrangement joins TRBV7-3 to TRBJ2-3; D is unresolved. V lost 2 bases and J 6 bases, leaving 15 bases between the germline ends. Germline CDR1 is SGHTA and CDR2 is FQGTGA. This CDR3 is 15 amino acids long. The DNA for the CDR3 is TGTGCCAGCAGCTTATCGACTTTTCCCTCGGATACGCAGTATTTT. Its protein product is CASSLSTFPSDTQYF.

V gene TRBV7-2 combines with J gene TRBJ2-3, with 8 bases lining up with TRBD2. V trimming: 5 bases; J trimming: 6 bases; junction bases outside the gene matches: 10. Germline CDR1 and CDR2: SGHTA and FQGNSA. This CDR3 contains 15 residues. This CDR3 is CASSLGGGQGDTQYF. The CDR3 nucleotides read TGTGCCAGCAGCCTTGGCGGGGGGCAGGGGGATACGCAGTATTTT.

The V call is TRBV2, the J call TRBJ1-6; a possible D gene is TRBD1 (5 bases). V gave up 7 bases and J gave up 8 bases, with 12 bases separating them. Germline loops: CDR1 SNHLY, CDR2 FYNNEI. The CDR3 is made up of 13 amino acids. CDR3 loop: CASTAGQDSPLHF. DNA of the CDR3: TGTGCCAGCACCGCAGGGCAGGATTCACCCCTCCACTTT.

The chain carries TRBV4-2 and TRBJ2-2; 10 bases are a match to TRBD2. Germline V lookup: CDR1 LGHNA, CDR2 YNFKEQ. CDR3 length equals 18 residues. V lost 2 bases, J lost 2 bases, and 8 bases stayed unmatched. DNA for the CDR3: TGTGCCAGCAGCCAACCATGGACTAGCGGAGCCAACACCGGGGAGCTGTTTTTT. Translating gives CASSQPWTSGANTGELFF.

The chain carries TRBV10-3 and TRBJ2-3; the match to TRBD2 covers 7 bases. The CDR3 is made up of 16 amino acids. Germline V gives CDR1 ENHRY, CDR2 SYGVKD. Germline trimming cut 2 bases from V and 1 base from J; bases unmatched to any gene: 6. Written as DNA, the CDR3 is TGTGCCATCAGTGAGCCGCCTCTAGCGGGCACAGATACGCAGTATTTT. Amino acids: CAISEPPLAGTDTQYF.

The chain joins TRBV5-1 to TRBJ2-7; TRBD1 matches at 12 bases. V was pared by 4 bases and J by 1 base, with 6 bases of the junction left unmatched. The germline gives CDR1 SGHRS, CDR2 YFSETQ. The CDR3 spans 16 residues. In DNA form, the CDR3 reads TGCGCCAGCAGCGCGGGACAGGGGGCGATTTCCTACGAGCAGTACTTC. Translation gives CASSAGQGAISYEQYF.

This chain joins TRBV10-3 and TRBJ1-1, with D possibly TRBD1 on 6 matching bases. CDR1 and CDR2 (germline): ENHRY, SYGVKD. This CDR3 is built from 14 residues. The ends were cut back, 5 bases at V and 3 bases at J, with 13 bases in the middle. The DNA of the CDR3 is TGTGCCATCAGTTTCCAGGGGAGGGACACTGAAGCTTTCTTT. The encoded protein is CAISFQGRDTEAFF.

The chain recombines TRBV4-2 with TRBJ2-1, with 12 bases fitting TRBD2. The CDR3 consists of 16 residues. The junction had 6 bases not matched to a gene; V was cut back by 1 base and J by 8 bases. In germline, CDR1 is LGHNA, CDR2 YNFKEQ. The CDR3 loop reads CASSQVGTSGFDEQFF. The CDR3 DNA reads as TGTGCCAGCAGCCAAGTTGGGACTAGCGGGTTTGATGAGCAGTTCTTC.

The chain combines TRBV6-5 with TRBJ1-2; the D is unclear. Germline-derived CDR1 and CDR2 are MNHEY and SVGAGI. Trimming left V 6 bases short and J 4 bases short, with 12 bases between. The CDR3 covers 13 residues. This CDR3 is CASRSAGIYGYTF. For the CDR3, the DNA is TGTGCCAGCAGGTCAGCAGGCATCTATGGCTACACCTTC.

V gene TRBV4-1 combines with J gene TRBJ2-7, with 10 bases aligning to TRBD1. CDR1 and CDR2 (germline): MGHRA, YSYEKL. The CDR3 extends over 15 amino acids. V lost 5 bases and J lost 4; bases outside the gene matches: 8. CDR3 sequence: CASSDLRDRGYEQYF. The CDR3, as DNA: TGCGCCAGCAGCGATCTCCGGGACAGGGGTTACGAGCAGTACTTC.

The CDR3 loop reads CASSGGSYNEQFF. The CDR3 nucleotides are TGTGCCAGCAGTGGCGGATCCTACAATGAGCAGTTCTTC. The chain links TRBV2 to TRBJ2-1; D gene ambiguous. V shed 4 bases and J shed 1 base, with 5 bases lying between them. CDR3 length equals 13 residues. The germline CDR1 and CDR2 sequences are SNHLY and FYNNEI.

The chain uses TRBV18 and TRBJ1-1, with 7 bases aligning to TRBD1. Germline loops: CDR1 KGHSH, CDR2 LQKENI. Trimming cost V 4 bases and J 3 bases; bases outside gene matches: 2. The CDR3 spans 13 residues. The CDR3 DNA sequence: TGTGCCAGCTCACAGGGGGCCTACACTGAAGCTTTCTTT. It encodes CASSQGAYTEAFF.

The rearrangement links TRBV6-1 to TRBJ1-1; TRBD1 aligns across 7 bases. CDR3 length: 15 amino acids. The V segment lost 6 bases and the J segment 2 bases; nucleotides outside the gene matches: 9. The germline gives CDR1 MNHNS, CDR2 SASEGT. The CDR3 DNA reads TGTGCCAGCAGCAGAAGGGGGCTGGCCAACACTGAAGCTTTCTTT. Protein sequence: CASSRRGLANTEAFF.

V and J are TRBV29-1 and TRBJ1-2; a possible D gene is TRBD1 (6 bases). The CDR3 sequence is 12 residues long. The ends were cut back, 4 bases at V and 9 bases at J, with 15 bases in the middle. The germline CDR1 and CDR2 sequences are SQVTM and ANQGSEA. CDR3 amino acids: CSVVSEGVRYTF. In DNA form, the CDR3 reads TGCAGCGTTGTCTCAGAGGGGGTGCGCTACACCTTC.

This chain links TRBV6-1 with TRBJ2-5; no definite D call. The J call is in doubt because the DNA end fits TRBJ2-7 better. The CDR3 loop spans 14 amino acids. Looked up from germline, CDR1 is MNHNS and CDR2 is SASEGT. The CDR3 protein is CASSPSPGPYEQYF. The DNA of the CDR3 is TGTGCCAGCAGTCCCTCCCCCGGTCCCTACGAGCAGTACTTC.

The gene calls are TRBV19 and TRBJ1-1; TRBD1 agrees at 9 bases. Trimming at V came to 6 bases and at J to 4 bases, leaving 3 bases not matched to a gene. Germline loops: CDR1 LNHDA, CDR2 SQIVND (reference sequence). The CDR3 covers 13 residues. CDR3 in DNA: TGTGCCAGTAGGACAGGGGGAAGCACTGAAGCTTTCTTT. Amino acids: CASRTGGSTEAFF.

The J gene is TRBJ2-7, the V gene TRBV10-3; 7 bases align to TRBD1. Germline values: CDR1 ENHRY, CDR2 SYGVKD. The trim removed 3 bases at V and 5 bases at J, leaving 10 bases unmatched. This CDR3 has 15 residues. CDR3 sequence reads: CAISDSTGALHEQYF. CDR3 coding DNA: TGTGCCATCAGTGACTCCACAGGGGCCCTCCACGAGCAGTACTTC.

This chain joins TRBV4-2 and TRBJ2-3; TRBD2 matches at 10 bases. Germline assignment: CDR1 LGHNA and CDR2 YNFKEQ. This CDR3 is built from 15 residues. V gave up 3 bases and J gave up 4 bases; unmatched junction bases: 4. The CDR3 spells CASSHGGTSADTQYF. DNA of the CDR3: TGTGCCAGCAGCCACGGGGGGACTAGCGCAGATACGCAGTATTTT.

The chain uses TRBV28 and TRBJ2-3, with 9 bases identical to TRBD1. CDR1 is MDHEN and CDR2 is SYDVKM in the germline V gene. The CDR3 is 15 residues long. V was clipped by 7 bases and J by 1 base; unmatched bases: 6. In DNA form, the CDR3 reads TGTGCCAGCACCAGAAGACAGGGGGGCACAGATACGCAGTATTTT. Translation: CASTRRQGGTDTQYF.

The chain couples TRBV30 to TRBJ1-5, with 8 bases fitting TRBD1. Looked up from germline, CDR1 is GTSNPN and CDR2 is SVGIG (reference sequence). V shed 1 base and J 8 bases; nucleotides not matched to a gene: 4. The CDR3 covers 13 residues. CDR3 amino acids: CAWSAGGREPQHF. The DNA for the CDR3 is TGTGCCTGGAGTGCAGGGGGCAGAGAGCCCCAGCATTTT.

V and J are TRBV11-2 and TRBJ1-5; unclear D gene. This CDR3 comprises 13 residues. V was trimmed by 0 bases and J by 5 bases, leaving 5 bases between them. Germline V CDR1 and CDR2: SGHAT, FQNNGV. The CDR3 region has the DNA TGTGCCAGCAGCTTAGAAGTAGATCAGCCCCAGCATTTT. Its translation is CASSLEVDQPQHF.

This chain's CDR3 is CASSSIASGSSYEQYF. In DNA, the CDR3 is TGTGCCAGCAGCTCTATCGCTAGCGGGAGCTCCTACGAGCAGTACTTC. The V and J genes are TRBV5-6 and TRBJ2-7; 10 positions agree with TRBD2. This CDR3 has 16 residues. The germline CDR1 and CDR2 sequences are SGHDT and YYEEEE. Trimming at V came to 3 bases and at J to 0 bases, leaving 6 bases not matched to a gene.

V and J are TRBV5-4 and TRBJ1-1; 12 bases match TRBD1. The junction had 10 bases not matched to a gene; V was cut back by 4 bases and J by 3 bases. Germline assignment: CDR1 SGHNT and CDR2 YYREEE (reference sequence). The CDR3 runs 17 residues. The CDR3: CASSPRDRGLLDTEAFF. CDR3 nucleotide sequence: TGTGCCAGCAGCCCCCGGGACAGGGGGCTGTTGGACACTGAAGCTTTCTTT. Looking up the rest from reference TRBV5-4 and TRBJ1-1 gives the full variable domain: ETGVTQSPTHLIKTRGQQVTLRCSSQSGHNTVSWYQQALGQGPQFIFQYYREEENGRGNFPPRFSGLQFPNYSSELNVNALELDDSALYLCASSPRDRGLLDTEAFFGQGTRLTVV.